This T cell receptor (beta chain) was documented in a study of regulatory T cells in long-lasting Graves disease. Study-wide results and caveats: Since the sample size was small, accuracy may have been reduced.

Regarding time point: newly diagnosed GD, antithyroid drugs for less than 3 months. From RNA extracted from PBMCs, the TCR library was made. CDR3 length: 17 amino acids. Trimming removed 5 bases at V and 0 bases at J, with 17 bases between. Germline assignment: CDR1 MNHEY and CDR2 SVGEGT. Library construction for TCR beta used iRepertoire HTBI primers and Arm-PCR of CDR3 regions. TCRdb ran MiXCR on the multiplex PCR reads and lists one entry per CDR3 protein. The data hold over 400,000 distinct CDR3 sequences, with about 14% observed a single time. This clonotype was seen repeatedly, ten times or more. Its antigen is currently unknown. The same specimen was also included in a second study, on T cells in Graves' hyperthyroidism and ophthalmopathy. That report adds: Most thyroid-expanded clonotypes above 0.001 were also found in blood.

The sequence was obtained from a woman aged 45-65 years with Graves disease. The specimen comprised peripheral blood mononuclear cells (PBMCs), sampled at new diagnosis, from a patient treated with antithyroid drugs. V gene TRBV6-2 or TRBV6-3 combines with J gene TRBJ2-1, with D hard to call. The chain's CDR3 is CASSQDPTVPSYNEQFF. DNA for the CDR3: TGTGCCAGCAGTCAGGACCCTACAGTGCCCTCCTACAATGAGCAGTTCTTC.